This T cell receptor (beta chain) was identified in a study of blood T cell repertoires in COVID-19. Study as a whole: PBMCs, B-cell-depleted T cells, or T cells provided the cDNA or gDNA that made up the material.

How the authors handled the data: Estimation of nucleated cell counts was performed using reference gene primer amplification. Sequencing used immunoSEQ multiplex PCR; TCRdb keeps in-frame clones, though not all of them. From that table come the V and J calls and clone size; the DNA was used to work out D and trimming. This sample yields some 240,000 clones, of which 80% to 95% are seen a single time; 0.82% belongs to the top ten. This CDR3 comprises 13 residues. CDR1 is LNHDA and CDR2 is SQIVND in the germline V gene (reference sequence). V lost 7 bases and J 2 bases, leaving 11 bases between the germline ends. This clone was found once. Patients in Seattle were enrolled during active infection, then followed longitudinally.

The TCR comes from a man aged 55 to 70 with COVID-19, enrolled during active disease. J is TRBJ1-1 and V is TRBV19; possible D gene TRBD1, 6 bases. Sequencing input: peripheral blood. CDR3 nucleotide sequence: TGTGCCAGTACCTTACAGGGAAACACTGAAGCTTTCTTT. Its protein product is CASTLQGNTEAFF. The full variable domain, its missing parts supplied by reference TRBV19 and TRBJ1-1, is DGGITQSPKYLFRKEGQNVTLSCEQNLNHDAMYWYRQDPGQGLRLIYYSQIVNDFQKGDIAEGYSVSREKKESFPLTVTSAQKNPTAFYLCASTLQGNTEAFFGQGTRLTVV.